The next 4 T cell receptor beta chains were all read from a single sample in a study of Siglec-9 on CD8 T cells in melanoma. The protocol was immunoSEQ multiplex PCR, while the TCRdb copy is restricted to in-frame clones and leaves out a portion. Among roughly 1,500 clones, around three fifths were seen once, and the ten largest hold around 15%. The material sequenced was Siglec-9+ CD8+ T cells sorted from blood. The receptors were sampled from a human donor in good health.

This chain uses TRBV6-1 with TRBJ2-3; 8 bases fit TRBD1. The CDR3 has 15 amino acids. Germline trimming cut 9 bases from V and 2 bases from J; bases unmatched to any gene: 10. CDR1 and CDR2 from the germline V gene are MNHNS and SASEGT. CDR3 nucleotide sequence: TGTGCCAGTGGACAGGGAGACACACACACAGATACGCAGTATTTT. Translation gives CASGQGDTHTDTQYF.

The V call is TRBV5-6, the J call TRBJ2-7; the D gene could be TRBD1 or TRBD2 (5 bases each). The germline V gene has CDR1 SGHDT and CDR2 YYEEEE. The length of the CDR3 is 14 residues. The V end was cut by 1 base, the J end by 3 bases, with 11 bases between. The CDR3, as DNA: TGTGCCAGCAGCTTGCGGGACGAAAACTACGAGCAGTACTTC. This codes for CASSLRDENYEQYF.

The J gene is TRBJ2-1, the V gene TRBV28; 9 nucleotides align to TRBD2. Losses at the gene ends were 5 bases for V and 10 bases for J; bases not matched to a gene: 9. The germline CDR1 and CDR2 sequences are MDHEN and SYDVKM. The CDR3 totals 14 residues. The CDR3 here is CASSLQGLAGEQFF. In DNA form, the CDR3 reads TGTGCCAGCAGTCTTCAGGGACTAGCAGGGGAGCAGTTCTTC.

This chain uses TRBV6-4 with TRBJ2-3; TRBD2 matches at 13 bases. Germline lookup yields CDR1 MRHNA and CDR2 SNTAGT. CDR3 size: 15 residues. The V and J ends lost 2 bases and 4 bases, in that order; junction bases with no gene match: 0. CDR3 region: CASSDTSGGADTQYF. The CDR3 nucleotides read TGTGCCAGCAGTGACACTAGCGGGGGGGCAGATACGCAGTATTTT.